The rows below give T cell receptor beta chains drawn from one sample of a study of T cell changes during pregnancy in multiple sclerosis. Using immunoSEQ multiplex PCR, the repertoire was profiled, and TCRdb retains in-frame clones only, with some absent. The table includes fewer than 60,000 clones, approximately 90% detected once. The sample was peripheral blood, taken after pregnancy. These receptor sequences come from a female donor in good health, enrolled as a control in a pregnancy study. CDR3s include the opening cysteine and the closing phenylalanine or tryptophan. D genes are given only for firm matches.

d_gene: -
v_gene: TRBV10-3
j_gene: TRBJ1-1
CDR3aa: CAISGYRENTEAFF

d_gene: TRBD1
v_gene: TRBV2
j_gene: TRBJ1-5
CDR3aa: CASSSQGADQPQHF

d_gene: -
v_gene: TRBV28
j_gene: TRBJ1-2
CDR3aa: CASSLENRVYGYTF

d_gene: TRBD2
v_gene: TRBV7-3
j_gene: TRBJ2-7
CDR3aa: CASTRGTSVEQYF

d_gene: -
v_gene: TRBV5-6
j_gene: TRBJ1-1
CDR3aa: CASSPEGQNMNTEAFF

d_gene: TRBD1
v_gene: TRBV28
j_gene: TRBJ2-7
CDR3aa: CASSSPGQGTAEQYF

d_gene: TRBD2
v_gene: TRBV15
j_gene: TRBJ2-1
CDR3aa: CATSRGGLAGGYNEQFF

d_gene: -
v_gene: TRBV5-1
j_gene: TRBJ2-7
CDR3aa: CASSLTGSGEQYF

d_gene: -
v_gene: TRBV6-5
j_gene: TRBJ1-1
CDR3aa: CASSWKGTEAFF

d_gene: TRBD1
v_gene: TRBV19
j_gene: TRBJ2-3
CDR3aa: CASRPTGGTQYF

d_gene: -
v_gene: TRBV28
j_gene: TRBJ1-3
CDR3aa: CASSLEGSGNTIYF

d_gene: TRBD1
v_gene: TRBV6-6
j_gene: TRBJ1-1
CDR3aa: CASSVPGQRNTEAFF

d_gene: -
v_gene: TRBV19
j_gene: TRBJ1-2
CDR3aa: CASSQTVSNYGYTF

d_gene: TRBD1
v_gene: TRBV19
j_gene: TRBJ1-4
CDR3aa: CASSLGTGMGEKLFF

d_gene: TRBD1
v_gene: TRBV9
j_gene: TRBJ2-7
CDR3aa: CASSVTGGSYEQYF

d_gene: -
v_gene: TRBV13
j_gene: TRBJ1-6
CDR3aa: CASSYAQDNSPLHF

d_gene: TRBD2
v_gene: TRBV19
j_gene: TRBJ2-7
CDR3aa: CASSILRTSGLGYEQYF

d_gene: -
v_gene: TRBV4-3
j_gene: TRBJ2-7
CDR3aa: CASSPSISAYEQYF

d_gene: -
v_gene: TRBV28
j_gene: TRBJ1-3
CDR3aa: CASSLSGGANSGNTIYF

d_gene: -
v_gene: TRBV28
j_gene: TRBJ1-2
CDR3aa: CASSPTGRDGYTF

d_gene: -
v_gene: TRBV9
j_gene: TRBJ2-1
CDR3aa: CASSVGGGVSYNEQFF

d_gene: -
v_gene: TRBV9
j_gene: TRBJ1-4
CDR3aa: CASSVTPTNEKLFF